The 21 T cell receptor beta chains given below trace back to one sample, sequenced in a study of blood T cells in healthy people across ages. The second PCR ran about 6 to 11 cycles with a sample-barcoded 5' primer and J-beta primers. From the 5' RACE reads, TCRdb called clonotypes with MiXCR, one entry per CDR3 protein. The data hold around 790,000 distinct CDR3 sequences, with 40% to 50% observed a single time. The sequenced sample consisted of blood. The receptors shown here come from a man in his sixties in good health.

This clonotype turned up a few times. This rearrangement joins TRBV5-5 to TRBJ2-7; 9 bases are shared with TRBD1. Per germline, CDR1 SGHKS and CDR2 YYEKEE (reference sequence). The CDR3 is 17 residues long. Trimming removed 0 bases from V and 3 bases from J; junction bases left unmatched: 10. This chain's CDR3 is CASSLVVGTGSIYEQYF. The CDR3 nucleotides read TGTGCCAGCAGCTTGGTAGTCGGGACAGGGTCAATCTACGAGCAGTACTTC.

The rearrangement uses TRBV20-1 and TRBJ1-4, with 7 bases lining up with TRBD1. V dropped 2 bases and J dropped 5; count of bases not matched to a gene: 5. Germline CDR1 DFQATT, CDR2 SNEGSKA (reference sequence). There are 14 residues in the CDR3. The CDR3 DNA reads as TGCAGTGCTAGAAGGGACAGCTTAAATGAAAAACTGTTTTTT. Translated: CSARRDSLNEKLFF.

Only one count was recorded for this clonotype. The gene calls are TRBV7-6 and TRBJ2-5, with TRBD1 matching 7 bases. Germline V gene lookup returns CDR1 SGHVS and CDR2 FNYEAQ. The V gene end was trimmed by 4 bases and the J gene end by 4 bases; junction bases not matched to a gene: 9. There are 15 residues in the CDR3. The CDR3 DNA is TGTGCCAGCAGCTCGGCGCCCAACAGGGGAGAGACCCAGTACTTC. Its translation: CASSSAPNRGETQYF.

The chain joins TRBV6-5 to TRBJ1-2; 7 bases agree with TRBD1. The CDR3 consists of 13 residues. Germline-derived CDR1 and CDR2 are MNHEY and SVGAGI. The junction had 13 bases not matched to a gene; V was cut back by 8 bases and J by 10 bases. CDR3 amino acids: CASWARQGGDYTF. In DNA, the CDR3 is TGTGCCAGCTGGGCCCGACAGGGCGGTGACTACACCTTC.

In its sample, this clonotype was seen a few times. In DNA, the CDR3 is TGCGCCAGCAGCTCCGGACAGGGGGCTGGGACTGAAGCTTTCTTT. This translates into CASSSGQGAGTEAFF. The rearrangement joins TRBV5-1 to TRBJ1-1, with 11 positions matching TRBD1. The CDR3 extends over 15 amino acids. V shed 3 bases and J 5 bases; nucleotides not matched to a gene: 6. Germline CDR1 SGHRS, CDR2 YFSETQ.

The chain employs TRBV7-8 and TRBJ2-5; D is possibly TRBD1 (6 bases). Germline V gene lookup returns CDR1 SGHVS and CDR2 FQNEAQ. The CDR3 totals 15 residues. The V end lost 5 bases, the J end lost 1 base, and 14 bases lay between the germline ends. The CDR3, as DNA: TGTGCCAGCAGCCCCTACGCAGGGGTCCAAGAGACCCAGTACTTC. Protein product: CASSPYAGVQETQYF.

A few counts support this clonotype. The chain is built from TRBV24-1 and TRBJ2-1, with TRBD2 matching 12 bases. The CDR3 contains 16 residues. The V and J ends lost 0 bases and 7 bases, in that order; junction bases with no gene match: 3. CDR1 is KGHDR and CDR2 is SFDVKD in the germline V gene. The CDR3 loop is CATSDLTSGGSNEQFF. The CDR3 DNA sequence: TGTGCCACCAGTGATTTGACTAGCGGGGGGTCGAATGAGCAGTTCTTC.

As concerns this clonotype: A read error may explain this, as a much larger clone is one base away. The chain recombines TRBV3-1 with TRBJ2-1; 10 bases line up with TRBD2. From germline, CDR1 is LGHDT and CDR2 YNNKEL (reference sequence). V lost 0 bases and J lost 4; bases outside the gene matches: 12. The CDR3 runs 19 residues. CDR3 DNA: TGTGCCAGCAGCCAAGATCGGGGACTAGCGACTCCACTTTACAATGAGCAGTTCTTC. Amino acids: CASSQDRGLATPLYNEQFF.

Of note for this clonotype: One end of the junction varies from germline; a read error may be responsible. The V call is TRBV12-3 or TRBV12-4, the J call TRBJ1-4; D not resolved. The CDR3 contains 15 residues. Here the CDR3 reads CAGSHRLGLAGKLFF. CDR3 sequence (DNA): TGTGCCGGCAGTCACCGGTTGGGCTTGGCAGGAAAACTGTTTTTT.

This clonotype was observed many times. The V call is TRBV10-3, the J call TRBJ2-5; maybe TRBD2 (5 bases). Germline V gene data show CDR1 as ENHRY and CDR2 as SYGVKD. The CDR3 has 13 amino acids. With 0 bases removed from V and 5 bases from J, the gap between germline ends came to 7 bases. Written as DNA, the CDR3 is TGTGCCATCAGTGAGTCGGAGGCGGAGACCCAGTACTTC. Protein product: CAISESEAETQYF.

This chain links TRBV12-3 or TRBV12-4 with TRBJ1-1; 7 bases line up with TRBD1. The V and J ends lost 5 bases and 2 bases, in that order; junction bases with no gene match: 20. This CDR3 is built from 19 residues. The CDR3 is CASSRQGRGRTRINTEAFF. The CDR3 DNA reads as TGTGCCAGCAGTCGACAGGGTCGGGGGAGGACTAGAATTAACACTGAAGCTTTCTTT.

The V call is TRBV12-3 or TRBV12-4, the J call TRBJ2-5, with TRBD2 as a possible D gene (6 bases). Trimming took off 0 bases at V and 1 base at J, with 9 bases between the two ends. The CDR3 spans 15 residues. The CDR3 loop reads CASSLALTSQETQYF. The CDR3 coding sequence is TGTGCCAGCAGTTTAGCCCTGACTAGCCAAGAGACCCAGTACTTC.

Only a few counts were recorded for this clonotype. The chain joins TRBV6-2 or TRBV6-3 to TRBJ2-4; 8 nucleotides match TRBD2. The DNA end is a closer match to TRBJ2-5, so the J assignment may be wrong. The CDR3 covers 15 residues. Germline V gives CDR1 MNHEY, CDR2 SVGEGT. The CDR3 sequence: CASSFGGATQETQYF. The CDR3 coding sequence is TGTGCCAGCAGTTTCGGGGGGGCGACTCAAGAGACCCAGTACTTC.

V usage is TRBV7-9 and J usage is TRBJ2-6, with 7 bases identical to TRBD1. V was clipped by 11 bases and J by 0 bases; unmatched bases: 10. The V gene's germline CDR1 is SEHNR and CDR2 FQNEAQ (reference sequence). CDR3 size: 16 residues. DNA for the CDR3: TGTGCCTGCCCCGGCCAGGGGGACTCTGGGGCCAACGTCCTGACTTTC. This encodes CACPGQGDSGANVLTF.

This clonotype appeared a few times. DNA for the CDR3: TGCGCCAGCAGCCAAGAAGGGCGCAGGGGGCCTTTGGAGACCCAGTACTTC. Amino acid sequence: CASSQEGRRGPLETQYF. The rearrangement joins TRBV4-1 to TRBJ2-5; 8 bases fit TRBD1. The germline CDR1 and CDR2 sequences are MGHRA and YSYEKL. V trimming: 0 bases; J trimming: 5 bases; junction bases outside the gene matches: 11. This CDR3 is 17 amino acids long.

The J gene is TRBJ2-5, the V gene TRBV7-2, with 10 nucleotides matching TRBD2. This CDR3 spans 16 amino acids. V dropped 1 base and J dropped 5; count of bases not matched to a gene: 7. Germline V lookup: CDR1 SGHTA, CDR2 FQGNSA. CDR3 in amino acids: CASSLVLAGGEETQYF. DNA of the CDR3: TGTGCCAGCAGCTTAGTCTTAGCGGGGGGCGAGGAGACCCAGTACTTC.

The rearrangement uses TRBV6-2 or TRBV6-3 and TRBJ2-7; the D gene is possibly TRBD2 (5 bases). The J call may be mistaken, given a closer DNA end match to TRBJ2-5. The CDR3 spans 13 residues. Germline V gene sequence: CDR1 MNHEY, CDR2 SVGEGT. The DNA of the CDR3 is TGTGCCAGCAGTTACACCGGAGGACGGACCCAGTACTTC. Its protein is CASSYTGGRTQYF.

This clonotype was observed a handful of times. The chain joins TRBV20-1 to TRBJ1-6; the match to TRBD1 covers 7 bases. CDR3 size: 15 residues. The V and J ends lost 0 bases and 8 bases, in that order; junction bases with no gene match: 7. The germline V gene has CDR1 DFQATT and CDR2 SNEGSKA (reference sequence). The DNA for the CDR3 is TGCAGTGCTAGAGATCGACAGGGCTTTGATTCACCCCTCCACTTT. It yields the protein CSARDRQGFDSPLHF.

In its sample, this clonotype was seen a few times. The V and J genes are TRBV10-3 and TRBJ2-3, with D tentatively TRBD2 (7 bases). The CDR3 loop spans 14 amino acids. Trimming shortened V by 6 bases and J by 2 bases, and 12 bases separated the two germline ends. Germline assignment: CDR1 ENHRY and CDR2 SYGVKD. The CDR3 spells CAIRRGPDTDTQYF. For the CDR3, the DNA is TGTGCCATCAGGCGGGGGCCCGACACAGATACGCAGTATTTT.

This clonotype was found once. The CDR3 DNA sequence: TGTGCCATCAGCAGGAACGTCGAAAACTATGGCTACACCTTC. Its protein product is CAISRNVENYGYTF. The V and J genes are TRBV21-1 and TRBJ1-2. TRBV21-1 is noted as a pseudogene. The CDR3 length is 14 residues.

This clonotype was observed a single time. This chain uses TRBV19 with TRBJ2-6; 8 bases map to TRBD1. CDR3 size: 16 residues. Germline CDR1 reads LNHDA; CDR2 reads SQIVND (reference sequence). V was pared by 6 bases and J by 0 bases, with 4 bases of the junction left unmatched. This CDR3 reads CASSRGPSSGANVLTF. The CDR3 DNA reads as TGTGCCAGTAGCAGGGGGCCCAGCTCTGGGGCCAACGTCCTGACTTTC.